Presented here are 6 T cell receptor beta chains from one specimen sequenced in a study of CXCR3-negative and CXCR3-positive naive CD8 T cells. Findings and caveats of the study: Relative to CXCR3-negative naive cells, CXCR3-positive naive cells had more hydrophobic TRB CDR3s.

Their antigens are not known. In preparing the TRB cDNA libraries, 5' RACE with UMI labels was used. TCRdb reprocessed the 5' RACE reads and stores each CDR3 protein as one record, lacking DNA. The sample has about 98,000 distinct CDR3 sequences, and its top ten clones hold roughly 0.89%. Sequenced material: naive CXCR3+ CD8+ T cells from blood. Subset: CD45RO-CCR7+CD27+CD95- naive CD8+ T cells expressing CXCR3 (TNR3+). The receptors were sampled from a human donor in good health. Some clones in this sample may be carry-over from other donors' samples.

The chain has TRBV28 and TRBJ2-1; TCRdb returns TRBD1, unconfirmable since there is no DNA. The germline gives CDR1 MDHEN, CDR2 SYDVKM. The CDR3 extends over 17 amino acids. The CDR3 reads CASSPGQGFAEMYEQFF.

V is TRBV24-1 and J is TRBJ2-1; as DNA is missing, the TRBD1 call by TCRdb cannot be tested. The germline gives CDR1 KGHDR, CDR2 SFDVKD. The CDR3 totals 16 residues. The CDR3 region is CATSDSPGKDANEQFF.

The chain recombines TRBV28 with TRBJ2-7; TCRdb proposes TRBD1, but this gene call is untestable without DNA. Germline values: CDR1 MDHEN, CDR2 SYDVKM. The CDR3 runs 14 residues. The chain's CDR3 is CASSNRAFSYEQYF.

The chain uses TRBV20-1 and TRBJ1-3. The germline gives CDR1 DFQATT, CDR2 SNEGSKA (reference sequence). This CDR3 has 16 residues. The CDR3 is CSARDMEGEGGNTIYF.

CDR3 in amino acids: CASSQIWVGDRGSNTEAFF. The gene calls are TRBV4-2 and TRBJ1-1; TCRdb reports TRBD1, a call that lacks DNA to check it against. Germline CDR1 LGHNA, CDR2 YNFKEQ. This CDR3 contains 19 residues.

The rearrangement uses TRBV6-5 and TRBJ2-1; TCRdb selects TRBD1, and the lack of DNA leaves this call unchecked. This CDR3 spans 13 amino acids. CDR1 and CDR2 (germline): MNHEY, SVGAGI. The CDR3 loop is CASGQGRNNEQFF.